This TCR beta chain was sequenced in a study of shared clonotypes between healthy human individuals. The table lists this clone with a count of one. Measured with immunoSEQ multiplex PCR; TCRdb has only the in-frame clones, and not every one. The data contain some 660,000 clones, around four fifths of them singletons. V was pared by 0 bases and J by 8 bases, with 2 bases of the junction left unmatched. CDR3 length: 13 residues. Germline loops: CDR1 SGHRS, CDR2 YFSETQ. Both subsets, CD45RA+ naive and CD45RA-negative memory, were split from the CD4+ cells. This chain uses TRBV5-1 with TRBJ2-1, with 7 bases lining up with TRBD2. Material: memory CD4+ T cells sorted from blood. The subset here: CD45RA-negative fraction. The receptor comes from a woman between 25 and 40 years old in good health. The CDR3 bases are TGCGCCAGCAGCTTGGCGGCGGGAGATGAGCAGTTCTTC. This sequence encodes CASSLAAGDEQFF.